The entry below describes one T cell receptor beta chain. TCRdb processed the RT-PCR reads anew with MiXCR; each CDR3 protein has one entry. Counted here are around 700,000 distinct CDR3 sequences, over 12% occurring once; the ten biggest clones make up around 3.3%. CDR1 and CDR2 from the germline V gene are GTSNPN and SVGIG (reference sequence). With 5 bases removed from V and 4 bases from J, the gap between germline ends came to 11 bases. The CDR3 length is 12 residues. This sequence joins TRBV30 and TRBJ1-1, with unresolved D. The sequenced sample consisted of memory CD4+ T cells from blood. The clonotype was recovered from a female donor in good health, serving as a healthy control. The CDR3 sequence: CAWDYLGTEAFF. The CDR3 region has the DNA TGTGCCTGGGACTACCTGGGCACTGAAGCTTTCTTT.